These 30 T cell receptor beta chains originate from one sample sequenced in a study of T cell responses to AZD1222 COVID-19 vaccine. Method: immunoSEQ multiplex PCR; TCRdb's copy keeps in-frame clones and lacks some. This table has about 81,000 clones, more than 85% appearing once. Sequenced material: peripheral blood, taken 28 days after the second AZD1222 dose. The source of these receptors is an adult who received the AZD1222 COVID-19 vaccine.

V usage is TRBV6-2 or TRBV6-3 and J usage is TRBJ2-1; the match to TRBD1 covers 8 bases. The CDR3 is 15 residues long. Per the germline V gene, CDR1 is MNHEY and CDR2 is SVGEGT. V was clipped by 1 base and J by 5 bases; unmatched bases: 4. This CDR3 is CASSYFGQGNNEQFF. Here the CDR3 DNA reads TGTGCCAGCAGTTACTTTGGACAGGGTAACAATGAGCAGTTCTTC.

This clone has more than one count but fewer than ten. V and J are TRBV28 and TRBJ2-7, with 8 positions matching TRBD2. The CDR3 runs 14 residues. The ends lost 6 bases at V and 4 bases at J; junction bases unmatched: 8. Germline loops: CDR1 MDHEN, CDR2 SYDVKM. CDR3 DNA sequence: TGTGCCAGCAGACCCGGGACTAGAAGGTACGAGCAGTACTTC. Translation gives CASRPGTRRYEQYF.

J is TRBJ2-5 and V is TRBV7-9; D gene ambiguous. The CDR3 contains 12 residues. Trimming removed 2 bases at V and 5 bases at J, with 6 bases between. The germline gives CDR1 SEHNR, CDR2 FQNEAQ (reference sequence). The chain's CDR3 is CASSLRTETQYF. The DNA for the CDR3 is TGTGCCAGCAGCTTAAGGACGGAGACCCAGTACTTC. The variable domain in full, with the rest retrieved from reference TRBV7-9 and TRBJ2-5, is DTGVSQNPRHKITKRGQNVTFRCDPISEHNRLYWYRQTLGQGPEFLTYFQNEAQLEKSRLLSDRFSAERPKGSFSTLEIQRTEQGDSAMYLCASSLRTETQYFGPGTRLLVL.

This clone was picked up one time. The CDR3 loop is CASSERQFYGYTF. The CDR3, as DNA: TGCGCCAGCAGTGAGAGACAGTTCTATGGCTACACCTTC. The V gene is TRBV10-1, the J gene TRBJ1-2; TRBD1 is a possible D gene (5 bases). CDR3 length: 13 amino acids. Germline CDR1 is WNHNN and CDR2 is SYGVQD (reference sequence). V gave up 2 bases and J gave up 4 bases, with 8 bases separating them.

V usage is TRBV18 and J usage is TRBJ2-5, with a possible D match to TRBD2 (5 bases). Per the germline V gene, CDR1 is KGHSH and CDR2 is LQKENI. This CDR3 has 13 amino acids. V was shortened by 5 bases and J by 2 bases, with 9 bases between the two germline ends. The CDR3 DNA is TGTGCCAGCTCATTCGGGGTACAAGAGACCCAGTACTTC. As protein: CASSFGVQETQYF.

The rearrangement uses TRBV6-2 or TRBV6-3 and TRBJ2-5; D is ambiguous. V lost 6 bases and J 5 bases, leaving 13 bases between the germline ends. Germline CDR1 is MNHEY and CDR2 is SVGEGT. The CDR3 loop spans 13 amino acids. The CDR3 spells CASSPSNAETQYF. In nucleotides, the CDR3 is TGTGCCAGCAGCCCCTCTAATGCGGAGACCCAGTACTTC.

V gene TRBV9 combines with J gene TRBJ2-3, with TRBD2 matching 9 bases. The V and J ends lost 0 bases and 9 bases, in that order; junction bases with no gene match: 8. The CDR3 loop spans 15 amino acids. CDR1 is SGDLS, CDR2 YYNGEE, per germline. CDR3 sequence: CASSVGLAGLSTQYF. CDR3 sequence (DNA): TGTGCCAGCAGCGTAGGGCTAGCGGGATTGTCAACGCAGTATTTT.

Only one count was recorded for this clone. The J gene is TRBJ2-7, the V gene TRBV4-2; D gene uncertain. Trimming pared 1 base from V and 3 bases from J, leaving 25 bases between. In germline, CDR1 is LGHNA, CDR2 YNFKEQ. The CDR3 contains 19 residues. The CDR3 here is CASSQVRTGPPFKDYEQYF. The CDR3 DNA sequence: TGTGCCAGCAGCCAAGTCCGTACCGGGCCACCTTTCAAAGACTACGAGCAGTACTTC.

This rearrangement joins TRBV3-1 (or the pseudogene TRBV3-2) to TRBJ1-4, with D maybe TRBD1 (6 bases). The CDR3 spans 16 residues. The germline V gene encodes CDR1 LGHDT and CDR2 YNNKEL (reference sequence). Trimming left V 2 bases short and J 8 bases short, with 18 bases between. The CDR3 loop reads CASSQFGGQFNEKLFF. DNA of the CDR3: TGTGCCAGCAGCCAATTCGGGGGGCAGTTTAACGAAAAACTGTTTTTT.

V gene TRBV5-4 combines with J gene TRBJ1-5; D possibly corresponds to TRBD1 (6 bases). V lost 2 bases to trimming and J lost 0 bases, with 6 bases between them. The CDR3 loop spans 14 amino acids. Germline V gene sequence: CDR1 SGHNT, CDR2 YYREEE (reference sequence). The DNA for the CDR3 is TGTGCCAGCAGCTTAGGGGGTAGCAATCAGCCCCAGCATTTT. Residues: CASSLGGSNQPQHF.

The V gene is TRBV7-9, the J gene TRBJ2-7, with 7 nucleotides matching TRBD1. Trimming cost V 2 bases and J 4 bases; bases outside gene matches: 5. Germline-derived CDR1 and CDR2 are SEHNR and FQNEAQ (reference sequence). The CDR3 sequence is 14 residues long. The CDR3 spells CASSLIQGKYEQYF. Written as DNA, the CDR3 is TGTGCCAGCAGCTTAATACAGGGGAAATACGAGCAGTACTTC.

This rearrangement joins TRBV3-1 (or the pseudogene TRBV3-2) to TRBJ1-2; D possibly corresponds to TRBD1 (6 bases). V shed 5 bases and J shed 1 base, with 14 bases lying between them. Per germline, CDR1 LGHDT and CDR2 YNNKEL (reference sequence). The length of the CDR3 is 15 residues. The CDR3 DNA sequence: TGTGCCAGCAGCGGACGGACAGAGTTTAACTATGGCTACACCTTC. This gives the protein CASSGRTEFNYGYTF.

This chain connects TRBV19 to TRBJ2-2, with 8 bases fitting TRBD2. In germline, CDR1 is LNHDA, CDR2 SQIVND (reference sequence). CDR3 length: 16 amino acids. Unmatched junction bases numbered 17, after V lost 10 bases and J lost 7 bases. CDR3 region: CATRRGQLSGSGELFF. The CDR3 DNA reads as TGTGCCACCCGTCGAGGGCAGTTAAGCGGGAGCGGGGAGCTGTTTTTT.

V and J are TRBV28 and TRBJ2-3; D call uncertain. This CDR3 has 12 amino acids. CDR1 and CDR2 (germline): MDHEN, SYDVKM. Trimming pared 2 bases from V and 6 bases from J, leaving 6 bases between. CDR3 sequence reads: CASSLGADTQYF. CDR3 in DNA: TGTGCCAGCAGTTTAGGAGCGGATACGCAGTATTTT.

This chain connects TRBV3-1 (or the pseudogene TRBV3-2) to TRBJ1-6; D is unclear. CDR3 length equals 15 residues. Germline V lookup: CDR1 LGHDT, CDR2 YNNKEL (reference sequence). Trimming took 0 bases from V and 6 from J, leaving 9 bases between them. In DNA, the CDR3 is TGTGCCAGCAGCCAAGAAGTGGGAGGTAATTCACCCCTCCACTTT. The encoded protein is CASSQEVGGNSPLHF.

V and J are TRBV3-1 (or the pseudogene TRBV3-2) and TRBJ1-5, with D possibly being TRBD1 (6 bases). The CDR3 extends over 13 amino acids. CDR1 and CDR2 (germline): LGHDT, YNNKEL (reference sequence). Deletions cut 4 bases from V and 7 bases from J, with 11 bases between. CDR3 residues: CASSPSGGQPQHF. The CDR3 DNA reads as TGTGCCAGCAGCCCCTCCGGGGGCCAGCCCCAGCATTTT.

CDR3 sequence: CASSQGPGFTARNQPQHF. The CDR3 coding sequence is TGTGCCAGCAGCCAAGGGCCGGGTTTCACTGCTCGCAATCAGCCCCAGCATTTT. This rearrangement joins TRBV3-1 (or the pseudogene TRBV3-2) to TRBJ1-5; D not resolved. In germline, CDR1 is LGHDT, CDR2 YNNKEL (reference sequence). Trimming took off 1 base at V and 2 bases at J, with 18 bases between the two ends. The CDR3 spans 18 residues.

The chain joins TRBV18 to TRBJ2-7; maybe TRBD1 (6 bases). This CDR3 comprises 16 residues. The V end was cut by 2 bases, the J end by 1 base, with 15 bases between. Germline CDR1 KGHSH, CDR2 LQKENI. CDR3 sequence: CASSPSAGTKSYEQYF. The CDR3, as DNA: TGTGCCAGCTCACCATCTGCCGGGACAAAATCCTACGAGCAGTACTTC.

V is TRBV5-1 and J is TRBJ1-2; D perhaps matches TRBD1 (6 bases). Per the germline V gene, CDR1 is SGHRS and CDR2 is YFSETQ. CDR3 length: 13 amino acids. With 4 bases removed from V and 2 bases from J, the gap between germline ends came to 9 bases. The CDR3 DNA sequence: TGCGCCAGCAGCCAGGACAGCAACTATGGCTACACCTTC. Translated, it gives CASSQDSNYGYTF.

CDR3 in amino acids: CASSHDMTYEQYF. The CDR3 DNA reads as TGTGCCAGCAGCCACGACATGACCTACGAGCAGTACTTC. This chain connects TRBV11-1 to TRBJ2-7; D unclear. Trimming pared 5 bases from V and 2 bases from J, leaving 10 bases between. CDR1 and CDR2 from the germline V gene are SGHAT and FQDESV (reference sequence). There are 13 residues in the CDR3.

The chain combines TRBV28 with TRBJ2-3; no clear D gene. Germline CDR1 MDHEN, CDR2 SYDVKM. Between the trimmed V and J ends, which lost 2 bases and 6 bases, there was a span of 6 bases. The CDR3 is made up of 12 amino acids. This chain's CDR3 is CASSLRFDTQYF. The CDR3, as DNA: TGTGCCAGCAGTTTACGGTTTGATACGCAGTATTTT.

The chain uses TRBV3-1 (or the pseudogene TRBV3-2) and TRBJ1-2; D not certain. The CDR3 covers 15 residues. Looked up from germline, CDR1 is LGHDT and CDR2 is YNNKEL (reference sequence). V lost 4 bases and J 4 bases, leaving 16 bases between the germline ends. The CDR3: CASSPLGSLAYGYTF. Written as DNA, the CDR3 is TGTGCCAGCAGCCCCCTGGGCAGCCTGGCCTATGGCTACACCTTC.

CDR3 in DNA: TGTGCCAGCAGACATCCTAGCGGGATGAGAAATGAGCAGTTCTTC. Encoded protein: CASRHPSGMRNEQFF. V gene TRBV2 combines with J gene TRBJ2-1; TRBD2 agrees at 9 bases. Trimming removed 6 bases from V and 7 bases from J; junction bases left unmatched: 10. Germline loops: CDR1 SNHLY, CDR2 FYNNEI. This CDR3 has 15 amino acids.

The chain couples TRBV7-8 to TRBJ2-7; D gene unclear. V was clipped by 5 bases and J by 2 bases, with 13 bases between them. The CDR3 extends over 14 amino acids. From germline, CDR1 is SGHVS and CDR2 FQNEAQ. CDR3 loop: CASSPSGQTYEQYF. DNA of the CDR3: TGTGCCAGCAGCCCCTCGGGCCAGACCTACGAGCAGTACTTC.

V and J are TRBV3-1 (or the pseudogene TRBV3-2) and TRBJ2-1; no firm D call. The CDR3 covers 17 residues. The V end was cut by 2 bases, the J end by 5 bases, with 19 bases between. Germline CDR1 LGHDT, CDR2 YNNKEL (reference sequence). CDR3 in amino acids: CASSQMLPHEVDNEQFF. The CDR3 DNA follows: TGTGCCAGCAGCCAAATGCTCCCTCACGAAGTGGACAATGAGCAGTTCTTC.

The V and J genes are TRBV20-1 and TRBJ1-1; possibly TRBD1 for D (5 bases). Germline V gene sequence: CDR1 DFQATT, CDR2 SNEGSKA (reference sequence). The CDR3 extends over 15 amino acids. V lost 3 bases and J 3 bases, leaving 17 bases between the germline ends. The CDR3 coding sequence is TGCAGTGCTAGTATTTATTCGGGGGTAGACACTGAAGCTTTCTTT. Its protein product is CSASIYSGVDTEAFF.

The chain recombines TRBV7-2 with TRBJ2-2; TRBD2 matches at 10 bases. The J segment lost 0 bases and the V segment lost 1 base, leaving 5 bases of the junction unmatched. CDR3 length: 18 residues. Germline V gene sequence: CDR1 SGHTA, CDR2 FQGNSA. CDR3 sequence reads: CASSLVAGGPPNTGELFF. The CDR3 DNA is TGTGCCAGCAGCTTAGTAGCGGGAGGCCCCCCGAACACCGGGGAGCTGTTTTTT.

The genes are TRBV5-1 and TRBJ2-1; a possible D gene is TRBD2 (6 bases). Trimming removed 3 bases from V and 2 bases from J, with 15 bases in between. The CDR3 is 16 residues long. Per the germline V gene, CDR1 is SGHRS and CDR2 is YFSETQ. DNA of the CDR3: TGCGCCAGCAGCTGGGGAGGCGGACCTACCTACAATGAGCAGTTCTTC. This translates into CASSWGGGPTYNEQFF.

The rearrangement links TRBV23-1 to TRBJ2-7; TRBD1 matches 9 bases. TRBV23-1 is reported as an ORF; its role is uncertain. CDR3 size: 15 residues. Unmatched junction bases numbered 8, after V lost 4 bases and J lost 4 bases. The DNA of the CDR3 is TGCGCCAGCAGTCGGACCGGGACAGGGTTTTACGAGCAGTACTTC. Translated, it gives CASSRTGTGFYEQYF.

The rearrangement joins TRBV9 to TRBJ2-1, with 11 bases aligning to TRBD2. Germline V gene sequence: CDR1 SGDLS, CDR2 YYNGEE. This CDR3 has 16 amino acids. Unmatched junction bases numbered 9, after V lost 4 bases and J lost 6 bases. The CDR3, as DNA: TGTGCCAGCAGCCCGGATTTGGGACTAGCGGTCAATGAGCAGTTCTTC. Its translation is CASSPDLGLAVNEQFF. Based on the CDR3 plus reference TRBV9 and TRBJ2-1, the full variable domain is DSGVTQTPKHLITATGQRVTLRCSPRSGDLSVYWYQQSLDQGLQFLIQYYNGEERAKGNILERFSAQQFPDLHSELNLSSLELGDSALYFCASSPDLGLAVNEQFFGPGTRLTVL.